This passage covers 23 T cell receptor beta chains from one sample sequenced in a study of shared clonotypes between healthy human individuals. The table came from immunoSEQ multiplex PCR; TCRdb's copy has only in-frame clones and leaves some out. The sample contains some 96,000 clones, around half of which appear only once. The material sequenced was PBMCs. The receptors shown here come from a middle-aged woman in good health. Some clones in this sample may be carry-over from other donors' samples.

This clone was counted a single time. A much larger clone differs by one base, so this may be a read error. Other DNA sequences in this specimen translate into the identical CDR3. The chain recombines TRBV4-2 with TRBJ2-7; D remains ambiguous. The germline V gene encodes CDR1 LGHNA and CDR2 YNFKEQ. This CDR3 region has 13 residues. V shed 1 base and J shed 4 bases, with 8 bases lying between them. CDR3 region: CASSQGPYYEQYF. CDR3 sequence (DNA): TGTGCCAGCAGCCAAGGTCCTTATTACGAGCAGTACTTC.

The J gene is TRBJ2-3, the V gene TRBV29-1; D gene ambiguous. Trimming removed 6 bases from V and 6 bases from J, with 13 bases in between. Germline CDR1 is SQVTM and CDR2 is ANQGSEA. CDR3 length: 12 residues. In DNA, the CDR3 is TGCAGCGTGGCGAGCGTTACGGATACGCAGTATTTT. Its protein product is CSVASVTDTQYF.

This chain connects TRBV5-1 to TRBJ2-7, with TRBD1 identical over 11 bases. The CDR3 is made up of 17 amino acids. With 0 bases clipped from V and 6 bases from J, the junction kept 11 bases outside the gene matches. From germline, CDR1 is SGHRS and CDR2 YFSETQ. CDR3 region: CASSLVPGTGGLREQYF. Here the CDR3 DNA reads TGCGCCAGCAGCTTGGTGCCTGGGACAGGGGGATTGCGCGAGCAGTACTTC.

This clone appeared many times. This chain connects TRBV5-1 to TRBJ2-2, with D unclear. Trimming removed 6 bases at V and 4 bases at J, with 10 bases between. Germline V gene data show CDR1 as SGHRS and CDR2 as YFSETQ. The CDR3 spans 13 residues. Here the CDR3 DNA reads TGCGCCAGCATGGTAGCCCCCACCGGGGAGCTGTTTTTT. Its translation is CASMVAPTGELFF.

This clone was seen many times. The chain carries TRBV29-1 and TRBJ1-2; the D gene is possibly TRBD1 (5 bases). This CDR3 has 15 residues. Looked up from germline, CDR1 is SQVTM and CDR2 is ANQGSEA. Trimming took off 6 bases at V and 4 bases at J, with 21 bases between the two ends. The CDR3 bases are TGCAGCGTCGAACGATGGGACCGCAGTTCCTATGGCTACACCTTC. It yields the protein CSVERWDRSSYGYTF. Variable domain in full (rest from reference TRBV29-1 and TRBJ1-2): SAVISQKPSRDICQRGTSLTIQCQVDSQVTMMFWYRQQPGQSLTLIATANQGSEATYESGFVIDKFPISRPNLTFSTLTVSNMSPEDSSIYLCSVERWDRSSYGYTFGSGTRLTVV.

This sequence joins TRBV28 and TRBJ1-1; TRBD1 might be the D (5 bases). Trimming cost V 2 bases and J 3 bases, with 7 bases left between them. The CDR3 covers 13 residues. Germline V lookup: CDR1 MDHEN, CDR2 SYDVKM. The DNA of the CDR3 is TGTGCCAGCAGTTTAAGCAGGGACACTGAAGCTTTCTTT. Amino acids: CASSLSRDTEAFF.

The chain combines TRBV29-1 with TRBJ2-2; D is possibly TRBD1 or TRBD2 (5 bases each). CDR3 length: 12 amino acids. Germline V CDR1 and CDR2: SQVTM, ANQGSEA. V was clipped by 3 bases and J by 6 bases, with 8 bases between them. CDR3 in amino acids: CSVEVGAGELFF. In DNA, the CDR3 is TGCAGCGTTGAGGTGGGGGCCGGGGAGCTGTTTTTT.

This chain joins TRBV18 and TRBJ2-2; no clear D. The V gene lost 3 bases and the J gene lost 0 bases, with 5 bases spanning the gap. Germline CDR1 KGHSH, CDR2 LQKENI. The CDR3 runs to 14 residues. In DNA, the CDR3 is TGTGCCAGCTCACCTGTTCCGAACACCGGGGAGCTGTTTTTT. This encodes CASSPVPNTGELFF. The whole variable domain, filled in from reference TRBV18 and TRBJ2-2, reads NAGVMQNPRHLVRRRGQEARLRCSPMKGHSHVYWYRQLPEEGLKFMVYLQKENIIDESGMPKERFSAEFPKEGPSILRIQQVVRGDSAAYFCASSPVPNTGELFFGEGSRLTVL.

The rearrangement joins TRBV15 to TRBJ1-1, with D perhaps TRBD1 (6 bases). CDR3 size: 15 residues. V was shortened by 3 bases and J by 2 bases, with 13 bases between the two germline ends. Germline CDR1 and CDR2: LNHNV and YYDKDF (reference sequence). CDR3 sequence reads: CATSRAQGGNTEAFF. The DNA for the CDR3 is TGTGCCACCAGCAGGGCACAGGGAGGAAACACTGAAGCTTTCTTT. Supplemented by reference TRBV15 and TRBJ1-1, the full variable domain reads DAMVIQNPRYQVTQFGKPVTLSCSQTLNHNVMYWYQQKSSQAPKLLFHYYDKDFNNEADTPDNFQSRRPNTSFCFLDIRSPGLGDTAMYLCATSRAQGGNTEAFFGQGTRLTVV.

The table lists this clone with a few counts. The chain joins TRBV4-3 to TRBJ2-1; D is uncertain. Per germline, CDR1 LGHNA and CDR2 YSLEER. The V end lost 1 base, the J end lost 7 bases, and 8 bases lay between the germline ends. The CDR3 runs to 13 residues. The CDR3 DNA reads TGCGCCAGCAGCCAAGGACCAGGAAATGAGCAGTTCTTC. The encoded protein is CASSQGPGNEQFF.

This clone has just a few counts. CDR3 coding DNA: TGCAGTGCCCGGCCGGTCACTGAAGCTTTCTTT. Its protein is CSARPVTEAFF. The chain carries TRBV20-1 and TRBJ1-1; D unresolved. Looked up from germline, CDR1 is DFQATT and CDR2 is SNEGSKA (reference sequence). CDR3 length: 11 amino acids. V lost 6 bases and J 4 bases, leaving 9 bases between the germline ends.

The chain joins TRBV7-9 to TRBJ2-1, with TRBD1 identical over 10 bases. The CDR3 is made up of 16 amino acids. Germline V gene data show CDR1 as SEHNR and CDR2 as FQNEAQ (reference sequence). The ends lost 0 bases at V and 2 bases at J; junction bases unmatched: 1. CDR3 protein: CASSLAGTGAYNEQFF. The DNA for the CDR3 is TGTGCCAGCAGCTTAGCAGGGACAGGGGCCTACAATGAGCAGTTCTTC.

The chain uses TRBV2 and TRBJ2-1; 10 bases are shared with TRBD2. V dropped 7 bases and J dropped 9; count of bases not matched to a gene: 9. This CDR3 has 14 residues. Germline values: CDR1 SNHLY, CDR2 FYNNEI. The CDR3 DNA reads TGTGCCAGCATCCTCGAACTAGCGGGAAGTGAGCAGTTCTTC. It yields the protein CASILELAGSEQFF.

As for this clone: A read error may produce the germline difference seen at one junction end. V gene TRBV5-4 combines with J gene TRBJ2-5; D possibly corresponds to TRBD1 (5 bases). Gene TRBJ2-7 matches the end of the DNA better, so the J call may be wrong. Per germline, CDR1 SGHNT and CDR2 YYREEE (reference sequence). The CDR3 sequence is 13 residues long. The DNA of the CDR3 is TGTGCCGGCAGTTTTCGACAGTCCTACGAGCAGTACTTC. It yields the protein CAGSFRQSYEQYF.

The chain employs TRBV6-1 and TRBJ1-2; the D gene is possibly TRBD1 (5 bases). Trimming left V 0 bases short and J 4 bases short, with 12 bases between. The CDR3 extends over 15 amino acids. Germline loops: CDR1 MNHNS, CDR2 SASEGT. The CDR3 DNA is TGTGCCAGCAGTGAAGCGGGCGGGGCAGGCTATGGCTACACCTTC. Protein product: CASSEAGGAGYGYTF.

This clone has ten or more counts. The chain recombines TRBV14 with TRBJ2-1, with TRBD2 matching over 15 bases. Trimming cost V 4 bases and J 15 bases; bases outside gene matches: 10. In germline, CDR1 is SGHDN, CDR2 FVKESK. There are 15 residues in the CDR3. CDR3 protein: CASSPRTSGRDQRFF. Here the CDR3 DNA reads TGTGCCAGCAGCCCTCGGACTAGCGGGAGGGATCAGCGGTTCTTC.

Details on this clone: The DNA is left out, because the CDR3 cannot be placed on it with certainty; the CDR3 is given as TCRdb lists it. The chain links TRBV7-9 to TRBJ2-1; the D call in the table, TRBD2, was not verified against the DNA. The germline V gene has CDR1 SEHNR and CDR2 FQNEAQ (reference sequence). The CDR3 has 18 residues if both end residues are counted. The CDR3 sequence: CASSFEMPSVAPGTSEFF.

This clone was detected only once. The CDR3 protein is CASSDPGGASENEQFF. The CDR3 region has the DNA TGTGCCAGCAGTGACCCGGGCGGGGCCTCGGAAAATGAGCAGTTCTTC. This chain connects TRBV6-1 to TRBJ2-1; perhaps TRBD2 as D (6 bases). There are 16 residues in the CDR3. The V end was cut by 3 bases, the J end by 7 bases, with 19 bases between. Germline CDR1 MNHNS, CDR2 SASEGT.

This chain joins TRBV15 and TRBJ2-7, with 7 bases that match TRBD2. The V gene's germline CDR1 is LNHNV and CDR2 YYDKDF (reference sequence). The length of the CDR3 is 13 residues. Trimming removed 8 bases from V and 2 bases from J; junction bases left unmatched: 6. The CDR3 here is CATGRDYAYEQYF. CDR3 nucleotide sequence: TGTGCCACCGGGAGGGACTACGCCTACGAGCAGTACTTC.

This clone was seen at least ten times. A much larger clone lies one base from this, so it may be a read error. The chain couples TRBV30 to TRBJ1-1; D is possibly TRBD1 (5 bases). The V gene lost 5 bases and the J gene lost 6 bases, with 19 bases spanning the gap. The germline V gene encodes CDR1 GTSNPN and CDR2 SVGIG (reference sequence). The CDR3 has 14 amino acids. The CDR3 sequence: CAWDNTGGTPEAFF. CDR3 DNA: TGTGCCTGGGACAACACTGGGGGGACCCCTGAAGCTTTCTTT.

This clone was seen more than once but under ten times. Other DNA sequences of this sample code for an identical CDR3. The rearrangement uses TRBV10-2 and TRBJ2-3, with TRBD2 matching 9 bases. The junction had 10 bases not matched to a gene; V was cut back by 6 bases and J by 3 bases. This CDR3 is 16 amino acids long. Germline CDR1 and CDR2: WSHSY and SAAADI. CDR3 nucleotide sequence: TGCGCCAGCAGCGACAGTGGGCTAGCGGGGACAGATACGCAGTATTTT. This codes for CASSDSGLAGTDTQYF.

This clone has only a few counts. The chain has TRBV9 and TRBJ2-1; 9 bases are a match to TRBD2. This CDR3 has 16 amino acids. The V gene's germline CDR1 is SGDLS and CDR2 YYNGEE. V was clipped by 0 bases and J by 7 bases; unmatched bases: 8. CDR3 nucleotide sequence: TGTGCCAGCAGCGTAGGAGGTCTAGCGGGAATTAATGAGCAGTTCTTC. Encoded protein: CASSVGGLAGINEQFF.

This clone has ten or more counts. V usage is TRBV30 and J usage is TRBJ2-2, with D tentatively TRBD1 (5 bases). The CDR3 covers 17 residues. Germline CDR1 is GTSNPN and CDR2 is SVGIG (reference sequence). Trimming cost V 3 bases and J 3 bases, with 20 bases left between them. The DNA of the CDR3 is TGTGCCTGGAGACGGGCAGGGTTCGACTGGGACACCGGGGAGCTGTTTTTT. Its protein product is CAWRRAGFDWDTGELFF. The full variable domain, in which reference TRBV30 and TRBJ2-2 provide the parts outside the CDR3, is SQTIHQWPATLVQPVGSPLSLECTVEGTSNPNLYWYRQAAGRGLQLLFYSVGIGQISSEVPQNLSASRPQDRQFILSSKKLLLSDSGFYLCAWRRAGFDWDTGELFFGEGSRLTVL.